Following are 5 T cell receptor beta chains from one sample sequenced in a study of T-cell memory formation after mild COVID-19. TCRdb re-called the 5' RACE reads through MiXCR, storing one row per CDR3 protein. Altogether approximately 54,000 distinct CDR3 sequences are present, roughly 12% being singletons, with the ten largest covering approximately 25%. Input material: PBMCs or a T cell subset sorted from them (not recorded which). These receptors were collected from a man between 18 and 35 years old who had mild COVID-19 (a few samples of this study predate the infection). Cell type and time point are not known.

At least ten counts were recorded for this clonotype. The chain combines TRBV7-9 with TRBJ1-6, with 8 nucleotides matching TRBD1. Germline-derived CDR1 and CDR2 are SEHNR and FQNEAQ (reference sequence). The CDR3 consists of 15 residues. Trimming at V came to 5 bases and at J to 1 base, leaving 1 base not matched to a gene. The CDR3 sequence: CASSTGGSYNSPLHF. The CDR3, as DNA: TGTGCCAGCAGCACAGGGGGGTCCTATAATTCACCCCTCCACTTT.

This clonotype came up a few times. DNA for the CDR3: TGTGCCAGCAGAAAGAGGGGGGGGAGCTCCTACAATGAGCAGTTCTTC. Translating gives CASRKRGGSSYNEQFF. The chain employs TRBV19 and TRBJ2-1, with D tentatively TRBD2 (7 bases). Between the trimmed V and J ends, which lost 9 bases and 0 bases, there was a span of 18 bases. Germline V lookup: CDR1 LNHDA, CDR2 SQIVND (reference sequence). The CDR3 consists of 16 residues.

This clonotype occurred a few times. The chain links TRBV5-6 to TRBJ2-5; D might be TRBD1 (6 bases). V lost 4 bases and J 5 bases, leaving 9 bases between the germline ends. The CDR3 has 12 amino acids. Per the germline V gene, CDR1 is SGHDT and CDR2 is YYEEEE. The CDR3 reads CASSLGHETQYF. The CDR3 bases are TGTGCCAGCAGCCTGGGACACGAGACCCAGTACTTC.

V and J are TRBV5-1 and TRBJ2-7, with TRBD2 matching 7 bases. With 4 bases clipped from V and 1 base from J, the junction kept 20 bases outside the gene matches. The CDR3 is 19 amino acids. Germline assignment: CDR1 SGHRS and CDR2 YFSETQ. CDR3 nucleotide sequence: TGCGCCAGCAGCCTCCGACATACTGGGAGGGCTAGCGGTTCCTACGAGCAGTACTTC. Encoded protein: CASSLRHTGRASGSYEQYF.

The J gene is TRBJ1-1, the V gene TRBV7-9; TRBD1 is a possible D gene (6 bases). In germline, CDR1 is SEHNR, CDR2 FQNEAQ (reference sequence). This CDR3 region has 14 residues. Trimming pared 3 bases from V and 1 base from J, leaving 9 bases between. In DNA form, the CDR3 reads TGTGCCAGCAGCTTCTCCAGGGGGAACACTGAAGCTTTCTTT. This codes for CASSFSRGNTEAFF.